This T cell receptor beta chain was identified in a study of post-analysis software for immune sequencing data. About the study: Disease trajectories encompassed relapsing-remitting, secondary progressive and progressive-relapsing multiple sclerosis. Study-wide findings and caveats: The F measure placed samples prepared in the same batch into strongly shared clusters. Five or six TRBV segments appeared more often in patients than in controls, and TRBV5-6, TRBV5-1 and TRBV20-1 were among these. Multiple sclerosis was associated with a significant reduction in normalized Chao1 diversity relative to controls.

V was cut by 2 bases and J by 10 bases, with 15 bases left in between. The CDR3 is 14 residues long. Germline CDR1 reads LNHNV; CDR2 reads YYDKDF (reference sequence). To note about this clonotype: Its antigen is not known.

The TCR beta cDNA libraries carried unique molecular identifiers. Each batch of roughly 0.9 to 11 million T cells produced 400,000 to 650,000 cDNA molecules. TCRdb recomputed calls from the PCR reads with MiXCR, one row per CDR3 protein. The sample holds fewer than 850,000 distinct CDR3 sequences, 46% seen once. The sample consisted of blood. This sequence joins TRBV15 and TRBJ2-1; D unresolved. The receptor's source is a girl aged 10 to 17 with multiple sclerosis. The CDR3 DNA sequence: TGTGCCACCAGCAGATCGAGCCAACTGTCCGAGCAGTTCTTC. Translated: CATSRSSQLSEQFF. Combining the CDR3 with reference TRBV15 and TRBJ2-1 gives the whole variable domain DAMVIQNPRYQVTQFGKPVTLSCSQTLNHNVMYWYQQKSSQAPKLLFHYYDKDFNNEADTPDNFQSRRPNTSFCFLDIRSPGLGDTAMYLCATSRSSQLSEQFFGPGTRLTVL.